Presented here are 14 T cell receptor beta chains from one specimen sequenced in a study of memory CD4+ T cells and cytomegalovirus serostatus. Single viable CD3+CD4+CD8-CD45RO+ cells were sorted as the memory CD4+ T cells. Libraries were prepared by immunoSEQ multiplex PCR; TCRdb keeps only in-frame clonotypes and omits some of them. The sample lists 40,000 to 50,000 clones, just over 75% seen once, with less than 2.5% in the top ten. The specimen sequenced was memory CD4+ T cells from blood. Receptors were obtained from an adult in good health and CMV-seronegative.

This clone was seen a few times. The chain is built from TRBV2 and TRBJ2-7; D is unclear. Trimming left V 3 bases short and J 0 bases short, with 12 bases between. The germline V gene has CDR1 SNHLY and CDR2 FYNNEI. This CDR3 region has 15 residues. The CDR3 coding sequence is TGTGCCAGCAGTGATTACAGCGTCGTCTCCTACGAGCAGTACTTC. Its protein is CASSDYSVVSYEQYF.

The chain employs TRBV29-1 and TRBJ2-3; D unclear. Trimming removed 4 bases at V and 2 bases at J, with 16 bases between. The CDR3 runs 15 residues. Per germline, CDR1 SQVTM and CDR2 ANQGSEA. The CDR3 reads CSVGPMSSYTDTQYF. The CDR3 DNA sequence: TGCAGCGTTGGGCCGATGAGCTCCTACACAGATACGCAGTATTTT.

The V gene is TRBV5-4, the J gene TRBJ1-2; 7 bases agree with TRBD1. The V segment lost 4 bases and the J segment 7 bases; nucleotides outside the gene matches: 16. CDR3 length: 16 amino acids. Germline values: CDR1 SGHNT, CDR2 YYREEE (reference sequence). The CDR3 spells CASSTGTEGDIGGYTF. The CDR3 DNA reads as TGTGCCAGCAGCACCGGGACAGAAGGGGATATAGGTGGCTACACCTTC.

By its share, this clone is medium-sized. V is TRBV4-2 and J is TRBJ2-2; D gene uncertain. Trimming removed 5 bases from V and 4 bases from J, with 14 bases in between. Germline values: CDR1 LGHNA, CDR2 YNFKEQ. This CDR3 contains 15 residues. The chain's CDR3 is CASSLVRASTGELFF. DNA for the CDR3: TGTGCCAGCAGCTTAGTCCGGGCTAGCACCGGGGAGCTGTTTTTT.

This rearrangement joins TRBV6-1 to TRBJ1-5, with TRBD1 identical over 9 bases. This CDR3 has 16 amino acids. Germline CDR1 and CDR2: MNHNS and SASEGT. J lost 6 bases, V lost 2 bases, and 8 bases had no gene match. The CDR3 loop reads CASSELGQGRGQPQHF. The CDR3 DNA follows: TGTGCCAGCAGTGAATTAGGACAGGGGAGGGGTCAGCCCCAGCATTTT.

This clone was seen a single time. The J gene is TRBJ2-3, the V gene TRBV7-3, with D perhaps TRBD1 (6 bases). This CDR3 region has 15 residues. Germline loops: CDR1 SGHTA, CDR2 FQGTGA. V lost 4 bases to trimming and J lost 0 bases, with 11 bases between them. CDR3 coding DNA: TGTGCCAGCAGCTCCGGGACATATAGCACAGATACGCAGTATTTT. Its protein product is CASSSGTYSTDTQYF.

This chain uses TRBV2 with TRBJ1-5, with TRBD1 matching over 7 bases. Germline CDR1 reads SNHLY; CDR2 reads FYNNEI. V trimming: 4 bases; J trimming: 2 bases; junction bases outside the gene matches: 8. This CDR3 region has 16 residues. The CDR3 DNA reads as TGTGCCAGCAGTGCGAGAAGGGGGCTGGGCAATCAGCCCCAGCATTTT. Its protein product is CASSARRGLGNQPQHF.

V usage is TRBV19 and J usage is TRBJ1-3; D is ambiguous. Germline V gene data show CDR1 as LNHDA and CDR2 as SQIVND (reference sequence). Trimming pared 3 bases from V and 3 bases from J, leaving 6 bases between. This CDR3 contains 13 residues. CDR3 nucleotides: TGTGCCAGTAGTATTATGTATGGAAACACCATATATTTT. Protein: CASSIMYGNTIYF.

The V call is TRBV6-5, the J call TRBJ2-5, with D maybe TRBD1 (6 bases). The germline CDR1 and CDR2 sequences are MNHEY and SVGAGI. Trimming stripped 6 bases from V and 2 bases from J, with 16 bases between. The CDR3 sequence is 15 residues long. The CDR3 nucleotides read TGTGCCAGCAGGAACAGAGGGACACCTCAAGAGACCCAGTACTTC. This translates into CASRNRGTPQETQYF.

This chain links TRBV28 with TRBJ1-5; D not certain. The CDR3 is made up of 13 amino acids. The ends were cut back, 8 bases at V and 6 bases at J, with 14 bases in the middle. Germline V lookup: CDR1 MDHEN, CDR2 SYDVKM. DNA for the CDR3: TGTGCCAGCCTAAGGGAAATGGGTCAGCCCCAGCATTTT. Translation: CASLREMGQPQHF. The full variable domain, completed using reference TRBV28 and TRBJ1-5, is DVKVTQSSRYLVKRTGEKVFLECVQDMDHENMFWYRQDPGLGLRLIYFSYDVKMKEKGDIPEGYSVSREKKERFSLILESASTNQTSMYLCASLREMGQPQHFGDGTRLSIL.

The V gene is TRBV28, the J gene TRBJ1-2; 8 positions match TRBD1. This CDR3 has 12 amino acids. V shed 5 bases, J shed 4 bases, and the junction held 0 bases outside the gene matches. Germline V gene lookup returns CDR1 MDHEN and CDR2 SYDVKM. CDR3: CASSDRGYGYTF. The CDR3 nucleotides read TGTGCCAGCAGTGACAGGGGCTATGGCTACACCTTC.

The chain couples TRBV7-6 to TRBJ2-1, with D possibly being TRBD1 (6 bases). CDR1 and CDR2 from the germline V gene are SGHVS and FNYEAQ. The length of the CDR3 is 13 residues. Trimming removed 4 bases at V and 14 bases at J, with 18 bases between. The CDR3 DNA sequence: TGTGCCAGCAGCTCCCATCAGGGGCAGGGAAAGTTCTTC. It yields the protein CASSSHQGQGKFF.

The rearrangement links TRBV10-3 to TRBJ1-2; the D gene is possibly TRBD1 (5 bases). Trimming cost V 6 bases and J 10 bases, with 18 bases left between them. The germline CDR1 and CDR2 sequences are ENHRY and SYGVKD. CDR3 length: 13 residues. The CDR3 DNA reads TGTGCCATCAGGCCCCGGGACCGGAATTCCTACACCTTC. Residues: CAIRPRDRNSYTF.

The chain recombines TRBV7-2 with TRBJ1-1; D perhaps matches TRBD1 (6 bases). There are 14 residues in the CDR3. Germline values: CDR1 SGHTA, CDR2 FQGNSA. V was trimmed by 4 bases and J by 5 bases, leaving 14 bases between them. The CDR3 coding sequence is TGTGCCAGCAGCTCCCGACAGGCGGAAACTGAAGCTTTCTTT. Protein: CASSSRQAETEAFF.